Below, one T cell receptor (beta chain) is given with its context. Its specificity is not known. This sample is drawn from a study of T cell responses to AZD1222 COVID-19 vaccine. V was cut by 6 bases and J by 6 bases, with 6 bases left in between. Germline lookup yields CDR1 MDHEN and CDR2 SYDVKM. The CDR3 extends over 12 amino acids. This table comes from immunoSEQ multiplex PCR, and its TCRdb copy is limited to in-frame clones, with some not included. The sample consists of about 120,000 clones, 75% to 90% of them appearing once. Points from the study as a whole: Close to half of spike-specific TCRs reportedly recognize unmutated variant regions. An increase in Spike-specific TCR breadth and depth was observed after two AZD1222 doses. Clonal diversity was possibly underestimated, and the donors were mostly white British, with more females.

The source is an adult in good health. V usage is TRBV28 and J usage is TRBJ1-6; D is ambiguous. The sequenced sample was peripheral blood, obtained on day 0 of MenACWY control vaccination. In DNA, the CDR3 is TGTGCCAGCAGGGACCTTAATTCACCCCTCCACTTT. It codes for CASRDLNSPLHF.